This T cell receptor beta chain was sequenced for a study of shared clonotypes between healthy human individuals. Study information: Per-donor plates numbered three CD4 naive, three CD4 memory, two CD8 naive and one CD8 memory.

This CDR3 spans 16 amino acids. Germline V lookup: CDR1 MDHEN, CDR2 SYDVKM. Trimming cost V 3 bases and J 2 bases, with 11 bases left between them. Data came from immunoSEQ multiplex PCR; TCRdb stores just in-frame clones and leaves some out. The data show about 670,000 clones, with around 72% seen just once and approximately 2% held by the top ten. This sequence originates from a woman in her 30s in good health. The chain combines TRBV28 with TRBJ2-6, with D possibly being TRBD2 (6 bases). Sample: memory CD4+ T cells sorted from blood. Sample subset: CD45RA-negative fraction. In nucleotides, the CDR3 is TGTGCCAGCAGTTTGATCGGGGGACCTGGGGCCAACGTCCTGACTTTC. It is translated as CASSLIGGPGANVLTF.